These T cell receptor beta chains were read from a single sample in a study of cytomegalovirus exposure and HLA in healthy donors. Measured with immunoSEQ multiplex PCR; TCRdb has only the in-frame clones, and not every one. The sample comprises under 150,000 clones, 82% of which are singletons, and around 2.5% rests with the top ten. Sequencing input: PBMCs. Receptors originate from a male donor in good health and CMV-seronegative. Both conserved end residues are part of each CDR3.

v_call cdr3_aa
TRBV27 CASSFVGDTDTQYF
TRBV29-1 CSPQGETEAFF
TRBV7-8 CASSLEFRVGQYF
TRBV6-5 CASSYFQANTGELFF
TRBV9 CASSVAVTAYNEQFF
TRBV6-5 CASSYRTGRDGYTF
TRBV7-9 CASKRQGSYNEQFF
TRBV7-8 CASSFHNRVSNEKLFF
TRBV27 CASSPRLGSPGANVLTF
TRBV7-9 CASSYTRDTEAFF
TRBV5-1 CASSSQGAQETQYF
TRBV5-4 CASSPLAGAQETQYF
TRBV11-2 CASSTPLAGGVTDTQYF
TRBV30 CAWSGLSQGALDEQYF
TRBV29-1 CSVEEGQGETQYF
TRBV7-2 CASSFRGGQNIQYF
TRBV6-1 CASSGGHPYEQYF